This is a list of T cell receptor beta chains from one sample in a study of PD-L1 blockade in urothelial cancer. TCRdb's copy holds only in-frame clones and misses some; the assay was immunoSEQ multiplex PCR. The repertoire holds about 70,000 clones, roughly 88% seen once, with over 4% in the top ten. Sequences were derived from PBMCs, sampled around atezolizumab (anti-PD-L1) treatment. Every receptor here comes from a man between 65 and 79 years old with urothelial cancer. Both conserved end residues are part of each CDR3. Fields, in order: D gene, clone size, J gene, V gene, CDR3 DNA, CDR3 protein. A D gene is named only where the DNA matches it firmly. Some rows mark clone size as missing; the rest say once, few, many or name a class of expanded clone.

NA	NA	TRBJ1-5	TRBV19	TGTGCCAGTAGTTTCCGGGCCGGGACCCAGCATTTT	CASSFRAGTQHF
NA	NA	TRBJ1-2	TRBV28	TGTGCCAGCAGTTTTCCAGGGGTCGGGGGCTACACCTTC	CASSFPGVGGYTF
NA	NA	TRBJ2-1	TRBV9	TGTGCCAGCAGCGTAGTCCAATCATTTCTAGCGAGGCCCTACAATGAGCAGTTCTTC	CASSVVQSFLARPYNEQFF
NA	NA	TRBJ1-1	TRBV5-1	TGCGCCAGCAGCCAAAGACCCAGGGAAGGGAACACTGAAGCTTTCTTT	CASSQRPREGNTEAFF
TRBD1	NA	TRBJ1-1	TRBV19	TGTGCCAGTAGTATTGGGACAGGGAACACTGAAGCTTTCTTT	CASSIGTGNTEAFF
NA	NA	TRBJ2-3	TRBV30	TGTGCCTGGAGTCCTAGGGGACTTCAGGCAGATACGCAGTATTTT	CAWSPRGLQADTQYF
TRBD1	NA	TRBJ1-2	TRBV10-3	TGTGGCTCGGGACAGGGGGCGGACTATGGCTACACCTTC	CGSGQGADYGYTF
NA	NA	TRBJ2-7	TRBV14	TGTGCCAGCAGCCCCAACGGCTTGTCTAGGAACGAGCAGTACTTC	CASSPNGLSRNEQYF
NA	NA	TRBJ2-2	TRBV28	TGTGCCAGCAGTCTTATCCCCCTGCGGACGAACACCGGGGAGCTGTTTTTT	CASSLIPLRTNTGELFF
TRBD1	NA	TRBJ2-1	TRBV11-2	TGTGCCAGCAGCCGGCAGGGGGTAGGTATAAATGAGCAGTTCTTC	CASSRQGVGINEQFF
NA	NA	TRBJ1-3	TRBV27	TGTGCCAGCAGTAAGGAGGCAGGCTCGGGCCTGGCTGGAAACACCATATATTTT	CASSKEAGSGLAGNTIYF
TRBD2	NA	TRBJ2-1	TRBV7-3	TGTGCCAGCAGCTCCGACCTAGCGGGAGGGCGGAATGAGCAGTTCTTC	CASSSDLAGGRNEQFF
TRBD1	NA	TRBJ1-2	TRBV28	TGTGCCAGCAGTTTTCTGGGACAGGGGGATGGCTACACCTTC	CASSFLGQGDGYTF
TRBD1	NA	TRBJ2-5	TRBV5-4	TGTGCCAGCAGCCAATACCGCGGGACAGGGGTAGGGGAGACCCAGTACTTC	CASSQYRGTGVGETQYF
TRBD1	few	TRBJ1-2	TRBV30	TGTGCCTGGAGTGAGGGCTTACACAGGGGCGATGGCTACACCTTC	CAWSEGLHRGDGYTF
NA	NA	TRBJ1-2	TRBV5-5	TGTGCCAGCAGCCCCTGGGGCCCAGGGGATTATGGCTACACCTTC	CASSPWGPGDYGYTF
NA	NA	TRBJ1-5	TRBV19	TGTGCCAGTAGTACCGGGACGGGGGGTCAGCCCCAGCATTTT	CASSTGTGGQPQHF
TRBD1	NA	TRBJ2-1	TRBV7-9	TGTGCCAGCAGCTCCGACAGGGGAAGTAGAAATGAGCAGTTCTTC	CASSSDRGSRNEQFF
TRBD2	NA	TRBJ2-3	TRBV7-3	TGTGCCAGCAGCTTACTAGCGGGAGGCACAGATACGCAGTATTTT	CASSLLAGGTDTQYF
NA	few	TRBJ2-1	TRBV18	TGTGCCAGCTCACCAAAGAACAGGGCAACGGACAATGAGCAGTTCTTC	CASSPKNRATDNEQFF
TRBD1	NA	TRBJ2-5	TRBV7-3	TGTGCCAGCAGGTCGACAGGGGGCTTGGAAGAGACCCAGTACTTC	CASRSTGGLEETQYF
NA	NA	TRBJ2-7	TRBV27	TGTGCCAGCAGTTTTACAGGGTCCCAATACGAGCAGTACTTC	CASSFTGSQYEQYF
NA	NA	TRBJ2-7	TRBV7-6	TGTGCCAGCAGCTCCCTAAGCGGGCTTACCTACGAGCAGTACTTC	CASSSLSGLTYEQYF
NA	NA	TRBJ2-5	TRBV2	TGTGCCAGCAGTGAAGGAAACAGGGGAGGCGAGACCCAGTACTTC	CASSEGNRGGETQYF
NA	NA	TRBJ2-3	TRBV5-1	TGCGCCAGCAGCGGCCGACAGCTCACAGATACGCAGTATTTT	CASSGRQLTDTQYF